Below, one TCR beta chain is given with its context. Antigen: not known. The protocol was immunoSEQ multiplex PCR, while the TCRdb copy is restricted to in-frame clones and leaves out a portion. Of about 240,000 clones in the sample, about 87% were seen once. The data belong to a study of cytomegalovirus exposure and HLA in healthy donors. Points from the study as a whole: Reported performance of the classifier showed diagnosis of cytomegalovirus status with high specificity and sensitivity.

This CDR3 has 17 residues. The germline V gene has CDR1 SGHVS and CDR2 FNYEAQ. Trimming cost V 0 bases and J 1 base; bases outside gene matches: 8. The V gene is TRBV7-6, the J gene TRBJ2-7; 8 bases are a match to TRBD1. The TCR sequence derives from a man between 18 and 35 years old in good health and CMV-seronegative. Sample: PBMCs. CDR3 nucleotides: TGTGCCAGCAGCTTAGCAAGACACGGACAGGGATCCTACGAGCAGTACTTC. Its translation is CASSLARHGQGSYEQYF.